This TCR beta chain was retrieved from a study of memory CD4+ T cells and cytomegalovirus serostatus. The sort gate was single viable CD3+CD4+CD8-CD45RO+ cells for memory CD4+ T cells. Worth noting for this clone: The target antigen is unknown.

Clones were sequenced by immunoSEQ multiplex PCR, and TCRdb holds only the in-frame ones, with some missing. In the table there are around 62,000 clones, 75% to 80% of which are singletons. Study results and limitations: Of roughly 180 reported CMV TCRbeta sequences, 55 to 80 were found in memory CD4+ repertoires. Suggested: most of the CMV-linked TCR signature lies in CD4+ memory cells.

Germline V gene sequence: CDR1 SGHRS, CDR2 YFSETQ. V was clipped by 3 bases and J by 2 bases; unmatched bases: 5. The CDR3 is 16 amino acids. The chain uses TRBV5-1 and TRBJ2-2; 9 nucleotides match TRBD2. This TCR derives from an adult in good health and CMV-seropositive. Sequences were obtained from memory CD4+ T cells from blood. CDR3 DNA: TGCGCCAGCAGCTGGGGAGCGGGAGGTAACACCGGGGAGCTGTTTTTT. It encodes CASSWGAGGNTGELFF.